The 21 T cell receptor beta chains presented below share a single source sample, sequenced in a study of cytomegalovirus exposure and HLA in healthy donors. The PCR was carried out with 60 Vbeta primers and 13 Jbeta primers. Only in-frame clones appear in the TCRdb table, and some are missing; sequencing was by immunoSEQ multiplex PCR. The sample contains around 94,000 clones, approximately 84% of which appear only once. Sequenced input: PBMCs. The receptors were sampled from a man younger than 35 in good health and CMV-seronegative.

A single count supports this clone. In DNA form, the CDR3 reads TGTGCCAGCAGCTTGGGACAGATCTACGAGCAGTACTTC. Its protein product is CASSLGQIYEQYF. The V call is TRBV7-2, the J call TRBJ2-7; TRBD1 matches 7 bases. This CDR3 has 13 amino acids. Trimming at V came to 3 bases and at J to 3 bases, leaving 2 bases not matched to a gene. The germline CDR1 and CDR2 sequences are SGHTA and FQGNSA.

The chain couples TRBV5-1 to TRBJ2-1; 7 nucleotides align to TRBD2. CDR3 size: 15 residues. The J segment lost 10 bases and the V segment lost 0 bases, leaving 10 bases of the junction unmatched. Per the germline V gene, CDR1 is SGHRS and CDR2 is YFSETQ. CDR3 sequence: CASSLAAGDSGEQFF. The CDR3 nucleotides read TGCGCCAGCAGCTTGGCGGCGGGAGATTCGGGCGAGCAGTTCTTC.

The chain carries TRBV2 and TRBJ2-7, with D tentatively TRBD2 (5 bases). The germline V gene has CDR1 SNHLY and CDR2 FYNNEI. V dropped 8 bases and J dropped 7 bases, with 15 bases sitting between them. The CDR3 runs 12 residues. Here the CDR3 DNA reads TGTGCCAGCCGAAGAGGGAGTGAGGAGCAGTACTTC. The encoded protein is CASRRGSEEQYF.

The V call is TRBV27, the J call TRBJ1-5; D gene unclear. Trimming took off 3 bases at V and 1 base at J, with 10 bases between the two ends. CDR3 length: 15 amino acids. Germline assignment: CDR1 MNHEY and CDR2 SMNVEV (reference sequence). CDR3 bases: TGTGCCAGCAGTTTCGACGGGAACAGCAATCAGCCCCAGCATTTT. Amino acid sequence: CASSFDGNSNQPQHF.

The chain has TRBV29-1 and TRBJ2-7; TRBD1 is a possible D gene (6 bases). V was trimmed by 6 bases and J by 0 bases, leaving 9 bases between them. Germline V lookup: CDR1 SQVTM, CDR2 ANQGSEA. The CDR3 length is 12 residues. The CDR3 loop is CSVGTTSYEQYF. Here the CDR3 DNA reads TGCAGCGTCGGGACAACCTCCTACGAGCAGTACTTC.

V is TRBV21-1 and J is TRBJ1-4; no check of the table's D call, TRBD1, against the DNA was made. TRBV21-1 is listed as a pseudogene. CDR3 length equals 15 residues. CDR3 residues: CASSARQGGGEKLFF. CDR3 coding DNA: TGTGCCAGCAGCGCACGACAGGGAGGTGGAGAAAAACTGTTTTTT.

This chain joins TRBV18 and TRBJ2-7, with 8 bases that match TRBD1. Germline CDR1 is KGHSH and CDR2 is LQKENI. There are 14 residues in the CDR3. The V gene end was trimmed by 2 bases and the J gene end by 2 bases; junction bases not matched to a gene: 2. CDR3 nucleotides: TGTGCCAGCTCACCAGGGACAGGCCCCTACGAGCAGTACTTC. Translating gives CASSPGTGPYEQYF.

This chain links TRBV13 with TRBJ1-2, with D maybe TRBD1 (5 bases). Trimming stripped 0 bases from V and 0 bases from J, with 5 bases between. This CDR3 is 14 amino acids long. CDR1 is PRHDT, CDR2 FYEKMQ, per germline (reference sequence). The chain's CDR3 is CASSLGTANYGYTF. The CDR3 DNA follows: TGTGCCAGCAGCTTAGGGACAGCTAACTATGGCTACACCTTC. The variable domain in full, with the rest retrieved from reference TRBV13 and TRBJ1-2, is AAGVIQSPRHLIKEKRETATLKCYPIPRHDTVYWYQQGPGQDPQFLISFYEKMQSDKGSIPDRFSAQQFSDYHSELNMSSLELGDSALYFCASSLGTANYGYTFGSGTRLTVV.

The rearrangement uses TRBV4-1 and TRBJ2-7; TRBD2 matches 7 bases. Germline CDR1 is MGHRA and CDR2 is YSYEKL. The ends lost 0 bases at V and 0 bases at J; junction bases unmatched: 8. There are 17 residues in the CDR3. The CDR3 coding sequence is TGCGCCAGCAGCCAAGAGGGGGGAGCGGGGAGCTCCTACGAGCAGTACTTC. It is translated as CASSQEGGAGSSYEQYF.

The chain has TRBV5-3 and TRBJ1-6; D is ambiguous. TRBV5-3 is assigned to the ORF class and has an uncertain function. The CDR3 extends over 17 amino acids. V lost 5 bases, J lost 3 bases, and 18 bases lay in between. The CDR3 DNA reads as TGTGCCAGAAGGCCCGGGGAGGAAGACAACTATAATTCACCCCTCCACTTT. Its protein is CARRPGEEDNYNSPLHF.

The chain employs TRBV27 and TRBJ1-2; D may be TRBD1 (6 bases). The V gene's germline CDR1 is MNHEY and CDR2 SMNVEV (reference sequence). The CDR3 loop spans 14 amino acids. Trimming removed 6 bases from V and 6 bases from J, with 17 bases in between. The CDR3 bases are TGTGCCAGCAGCATCGGACAGCCACAGGATGGCTACACCTTC. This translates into CASSIGQPQDGYTF.

Here the CDR3 reads CASSLEGDYSNQPQHF. CDR3 nucleotides: TGTGCCAGCAGCTTAGAAGGTGACTATAGCAATCAGCCCCAGCATTTT. This chain connects TRBV7-9 to TRBJ1-5; D is unresolved. The germline V and J ends were trimmed by 1 base and 0 bases, with 10 bases remaining between them. This CDR3 has 16 residues. The germline V gene has CDR1 SEHNR and CDR2 FQNEAQ (reference sequence).

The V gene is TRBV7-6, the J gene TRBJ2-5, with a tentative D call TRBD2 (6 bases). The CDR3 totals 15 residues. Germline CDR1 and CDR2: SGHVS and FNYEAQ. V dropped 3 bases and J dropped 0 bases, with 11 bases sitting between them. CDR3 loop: CASSLAGTDQETQYF. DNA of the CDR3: TGTGCCAGCAGCTTGGCGGGAACCGACCAAGAGACCCAGTACTTC.

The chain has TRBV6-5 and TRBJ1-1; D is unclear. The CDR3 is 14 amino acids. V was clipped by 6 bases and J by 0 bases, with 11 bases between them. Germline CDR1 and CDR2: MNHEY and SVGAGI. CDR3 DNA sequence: TGTGCCAGCAGCCTCCGGGATTTGAACACTGAAGCTTTCTTT. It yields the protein CASSLRDLNTEAFF.

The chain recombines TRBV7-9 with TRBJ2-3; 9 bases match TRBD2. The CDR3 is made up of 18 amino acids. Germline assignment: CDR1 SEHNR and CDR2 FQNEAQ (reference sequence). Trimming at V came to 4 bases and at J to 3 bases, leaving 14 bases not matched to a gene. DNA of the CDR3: TGTGCCAGCAGCTCAAGCCAAGAGTTAGCGGGAGCGACAGATACGCAGTATTTT. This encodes CASSSSQELAGATDTQYF.

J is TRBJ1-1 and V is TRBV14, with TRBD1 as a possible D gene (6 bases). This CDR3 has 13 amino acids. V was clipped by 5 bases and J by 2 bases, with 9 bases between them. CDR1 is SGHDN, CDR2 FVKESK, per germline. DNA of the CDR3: TGTGCCAGCAGCGGACAGCTTAACACTGAAGCTTTCTTT. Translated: CASSGQLNTEAFF.

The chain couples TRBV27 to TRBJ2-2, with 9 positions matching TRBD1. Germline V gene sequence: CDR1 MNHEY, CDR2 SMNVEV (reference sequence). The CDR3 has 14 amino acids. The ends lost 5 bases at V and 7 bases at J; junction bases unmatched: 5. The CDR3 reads CASSLDRGGGELFF. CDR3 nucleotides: TGTGCCAGCAGTCTGGACAGGGGTGGCGGGGAGCTGTTTTTT.

The CDR3 DNA reads TGTGCCAGTAGTATCGGACTAGAATACGAGCAGTACTTC. The encoded protein is CASSIGLEYEQYF. The V gene is TRBV19, the J gene TRBJ2-7; 7 nucleotides line up with TRBD2. V shed 3 bases, J shed 4 bases, and the junction held 3 bases outside the gene matches. The germline V gene encodes CDR1 LNHDA and CDR2 SQIVND (reference sequence). This CDR3 region has 13 residues.

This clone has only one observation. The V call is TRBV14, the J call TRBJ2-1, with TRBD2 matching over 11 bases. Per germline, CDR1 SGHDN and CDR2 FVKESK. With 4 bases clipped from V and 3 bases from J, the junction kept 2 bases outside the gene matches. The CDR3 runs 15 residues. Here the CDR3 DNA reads TGTGCCAGCAGCCTAGGGACTAGCGGCTACAATGAGCAGTTCTTC. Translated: CASSLGTSGYNEQFF.

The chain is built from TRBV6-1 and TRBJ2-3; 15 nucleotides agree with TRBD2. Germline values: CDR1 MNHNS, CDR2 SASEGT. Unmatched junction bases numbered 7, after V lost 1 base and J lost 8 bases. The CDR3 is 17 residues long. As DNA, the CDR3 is TGTGCCAGCAGTGAAGGGACTAGCGGGAGGGCACTGGGTACGCAGTATTTT. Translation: CASSEGTSGRALGTQYF.

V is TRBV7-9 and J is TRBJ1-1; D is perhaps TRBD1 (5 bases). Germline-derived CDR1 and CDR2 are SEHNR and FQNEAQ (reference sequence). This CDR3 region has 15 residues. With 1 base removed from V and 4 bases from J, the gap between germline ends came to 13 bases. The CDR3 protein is CASSLVGGGSTEAFF. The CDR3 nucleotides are TGTGCCAGCAGCTTAGTCGGGGGAGGAAGCACTGAAGCTTTCTTT.